The T cell receptor (beta chain) described here comes from a study of OX40 agonist ivuxolimab in advanced cancers. Study-level background: It was permissible to have had prior anti-PD-1, anti-PD-L1 or anti-CTLA-4 therapy, and approximately 38% had some.

About this clone: Its antigen is as yet unknown.

Repertoires were generated with immunoSEQ multiplex PCR, while TCRdb's copy carries only in-frame clones and drops some. The repertoire holds roughly 6,000 clones, about four fifths seen once, with under 15% in the top ten. Study-wide results and caveats: Several nonresponders also turned out to have low normalized T-cell clonal expansion.

Germline CDR1 MGHRA, CDR2 YSYEKL. Deletions cut 2 bases from V and 1 base from J, with 6 bases between. The CDR3 extends over 13 amino acids. The receptor's source is an adult with an advanced solid tumor such as melanoma, head and neck, liver or kidney cancer. The chain combines TRBV4-1 with TRBJ2-7; D gene unclear. The sequences come from CD4+ or CD8+ T cells sorted from blood, collected in a trial of the OX40 agonist ivuxolimab. The CDR3 DNA sequence: TGCGCCAGCAGCCAACAGGTATCCTACGAGCAGTACTTC. Residues: CASSQQVSYEQYF.